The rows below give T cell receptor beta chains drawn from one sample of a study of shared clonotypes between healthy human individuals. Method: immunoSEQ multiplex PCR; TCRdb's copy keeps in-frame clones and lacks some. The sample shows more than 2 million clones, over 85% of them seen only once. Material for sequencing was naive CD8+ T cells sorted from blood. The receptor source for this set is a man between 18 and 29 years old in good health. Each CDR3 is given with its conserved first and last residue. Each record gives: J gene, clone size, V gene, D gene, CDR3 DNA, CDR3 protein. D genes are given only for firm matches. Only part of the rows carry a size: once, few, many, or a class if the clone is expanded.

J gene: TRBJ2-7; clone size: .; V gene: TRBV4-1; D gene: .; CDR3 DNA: TGCGCCAGCAGCCAAGAAGAGGCGGGGCTGGCCTACGAGCAGTACTTC; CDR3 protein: CASSQEEAGLAYEQYF
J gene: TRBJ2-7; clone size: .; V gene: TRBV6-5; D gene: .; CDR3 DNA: TGTGCCAGCAGTCTCCAGGTCCTCGGGATCGAGCAGTACTTC; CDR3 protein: CASSLQVLGIEQYF
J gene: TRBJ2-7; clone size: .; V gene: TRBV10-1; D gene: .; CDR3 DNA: TGCGCCAGCAGTGAATCCCCCGGGGGCGAGCAGTACTTC; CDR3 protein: CASSESPGGEQYF
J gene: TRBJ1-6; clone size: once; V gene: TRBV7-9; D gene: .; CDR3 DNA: TGTGCCAGCAGAGGCGGGGGCGGAAATTCACCCCTCCACTTT; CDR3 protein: CASRGGGGNSPLHF
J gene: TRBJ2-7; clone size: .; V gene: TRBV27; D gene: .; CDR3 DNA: TGTGCCAGCAGTTTATCCTCGGAAGTTATCGAGCAGTACTTC; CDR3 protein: CASSLSSEVIEQYF
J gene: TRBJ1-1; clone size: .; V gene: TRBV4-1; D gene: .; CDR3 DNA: TGCGCCAGCAGCCAAGTCTCAGGTATGAACACTGAAGCTTTCTTT; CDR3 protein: CASSQVSGMNTEAFF
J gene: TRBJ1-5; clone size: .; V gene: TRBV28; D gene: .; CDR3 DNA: TGTGCCAGCACCCCACTCGGGCCAGGCAATCAGCCCCAGCATTTT; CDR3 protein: CASTPLGPGNQPQHF
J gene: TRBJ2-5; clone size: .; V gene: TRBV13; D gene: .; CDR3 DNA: TGTGCCAGCAGCTTACGAGCCGCCCAAGAGACCCAGTACTTC; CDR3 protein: CASSLRAAQETQYF
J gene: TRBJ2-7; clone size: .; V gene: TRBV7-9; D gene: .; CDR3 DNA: TGTGCCAGCAGCTCAGTAGGGCAAGGGAACGAGCAGTACTTC; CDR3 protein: CASSSVGQGNEQYF
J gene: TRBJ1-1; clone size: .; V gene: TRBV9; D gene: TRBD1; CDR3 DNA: TGTGCCAGCAGCGCAGAAGGGACAGCTGGATGGGACACTGAAGCTTTCTTT; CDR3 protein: CASSAEGTAGWDTEAFF
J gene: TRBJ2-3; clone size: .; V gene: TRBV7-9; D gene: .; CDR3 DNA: TGTGCCAGCAGCCAAACATGGGGGGAGACAGATACGCAGTATTTT; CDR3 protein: CASSQTWGETDTQYF